Listed below are T cell receptor beta chains from one sample, sequenced in a study of blood T cell repertoires in COVID-19. TCRdb's copy holds only in-frame clones and misses some; the assay was immunoSEQ multiplex PCR. Of about 300,000 clones in the sample, around 87% were seen once. Specimen: peripheral blood. Receptors were obtained from a man in his sixties or seventies with acute or convalescent COVID-19. The CDR3 runs from the conserved cysteine through the conserved F or W. The D gene is left open where the match is weak. For some rows the clone size is stated as once, few or many, or as a class when expanded; others skip it.

CDR3,DNA,J,size,V,D
CAWSVGVGGVDGYTF,TGTGCCTGGAGTGTAGGGGTCGGGGGTGTTGACGGCTACACCTTC,TRBJ1-2,once,TRBV30,.
CASSQDRGRGFGQYF,TGTGCCAGCAGCCAAGATCGGGGGAGAGGGTTTGGGCAGTACTTC,TRBJ2-7,.,TRBV4-2,.
CASSQDPGRGYGYTF,TGCGCCAGCAGCCAAGATCCGGGCAGGGGCTATGGCTACACCTTC,TRBJ1-2,.,TRBV4-1,.
CASSPPGTDYYGYTF,TGTGCCAGCTCACCCCCAGGGACAGATTACTATGGCTACACCTTC,TRBJ1-2,.,TRBV18,TRBD1
CASSLEGIARPNTDTQYF,TGTGCCAGCAGCTTAGAAGGGATAGCGCGGCCGAACACAGATACGCAGTATTTT,TRBJ2-3,.,TRBV7-2,.
CASSSIAGRGRTDTQYF,TGTGCCAGCAGTTCAATAGCGGGTCGGGGCCGCACAGATACGCAGTATTTT,TRBJ2-3,few,TRBV7-2,TRBD2
CASSNAGLEAFF,TGTGCCAGCAGTAATGCAGGGCTTGAAGCTTTCTTT,TRBJ1-1,.,TRBV6-5,.
CASSRSGQGHQPQHF,TGTGCCAGCTCGCGGTCGGGACAGGGCCATCAGCCCCAGCATTTT,TRBJ1-5,.,TRBV25-1,TRBD1
CASSRGGTAGTDTQYF,TGTGCCAGCAGCCGAGGAGGGACAGCCGGCACAGATACGCAGTATTTT,TRBJ2-3,.,TRBV7-8,.
CASSPRGYNEQFF,TGTGCCAGCAGCCCGCGGGGGTACAATGAGCAGTTCTTC,TRBJ2-1,.,TRBV3-1/TRBV3-2,TRBD2
CASSARDTSRNTEAFF,TGTGCCAGCAGCGCACGGGACACTAGTAGGAACACTGAAGCTTTCTTT,TRBJ1-1,.,TRBV9,.
CASSHPTQAGEKLFF,TGTGCCAGCAGTCACCCGACCCAGGCTGGTGAAAAACTGTTTTTT,TRBJ1-4,.,TRBV28,.
CASSLYGTGNTGELFF,TGTGCCAGCAGCCTCTACGGGACAGGGAACACCGGGGAGCTGTTTTTT,TRBJ2-2,.,TRBV27,TRBD1
CASSPDRPTDTQYF,TGTGCCAGCAGCCCGGACAGGCCCACAGATACGCAGTATTTT,TRBJ2-3,.,TRBV7-2,TRBD1
CASILRKGGDQPQHF,TGTGCCAGCATTCTTAGAAAGGGAGGGGATCAGCCCCAGCATTTT,TRBJ1-5,.,TRBV11-3,.
CASSDRGGAEKLFF,TGTGCCAGCAGTGATAGGGGGGGCGCGGAAAAACTGTTTTTT,TRBJ1-4,.,TRBV2,.
CASRRRDSFYNEQFF,TGCGCCAGCAGACGAAGGGACAGCTTCTACAATGAGCAGTTCTTC,TRBJ2-1,.,TRBV5-1,TRBD1
CAWSSTGVSTDTQYF,TGTGCCTGGAGTTCGACAGGGGTTAGCACAGATACGCAGTATTTT,TRBJ2-3,.,TRBV30,TRBD1
CATAASTGGGNQPQHF,TGTGCCACCGCGGCGTCGACAGGTGGCGGCAATCAGCCCCAGCATTTT,TRBJ1-5,.,TRBV27,.
CASSQRLAGGTTGELFF,TGTGCCAGCAGCCAACGATTAGCGGGGGGCACCACCGGGGAGCTGTTTTTT,TRBJ2-2,.,TRBV7-9,TRBD2
CASSELAGYNEQFF,TGTGCCAGCAGTGAGCTAGCGGGCTACAATGAGCAGTTCTTC,TRBJ2-1,.,TRBV6-1,TRBD2
CASSTGTGGPGANVLTF,TGTGCCAGCAGTACCGGGACAGGGGGCCCCGGGGCCAACGTCCTGACTTTC,TRBJ2-6,.,TRBV27,TRBD1
CASREAPERDEQFF,TGCGCCAGCAGGGAAGCGCCTGAACGAGATGAGCAGTTCTTC,TRBJ2-1,.,TRBV5-1,.
CASSLAWSSEETQYF,TGCGCCAGCAGCTTGGCCTGGAGTTCAGAAGAGACCCAGTACTTC,TRBJ2-5,.,TRBV5-1,.
CAWSEKQGTEAFF,TGTGCCTGGAGCGAGAAACAGGGGACTGAAGCTTTCTTT,TRBJ1-1,.,TRBV30,TRBD1
CASSQVYGSYNEQFF,TGCGCCAGCAGCCAAGTATACGGGTCCTACAATGAGCAGTTCTTC,TRBJ2-1,few,TRBV4-3,.
CASSYSAGDTDTQYF,TGTGCCAGCAGTTACTCGGCGGGAGACACAGATACGCAGTATTTT,TRBJ2-3,.,TRBV6-2/TRBV6-3,TRBD2
CASSFLRWEAFF,TGTGCCAGCAGTTTTCTCCGGTGGGAAGCTTTCTTT,TRBJ1-1,once,TRBV28,.
CASSERPTDYEQYF,TGTGCCAGCAGCGAGCGGCCAACGGACTACGAGCAGTACTTC,TRBJ2-7,.,TRBV5-6,.
CASSFGGRGSGANVLTF,TGTGCCAGCAGCTTTGGGGGGAGGGGCTCTGGGGCCAACGTCCTGACTTTC,TRBJ2-6,.,TRBV5-4,TRBD2
CASSLDGGETQYF,TGTGCCAGCAGCTTAGACGGGGGTGAGACCCAGTACTTC,TRBJ2-5,.,TRBV11-1,.
CASSFGGNGATNEKLFF,TGTGCCAGCAGTTTTGGAGGGAATGGAGCAACTAATGAAAAACTGTTTTTT,TRBJ1-4,.,TRBV27,.
CATSGTGIDTQYF,TGTGCCACCAGTGGCACAGGGATAGATACGCAGTATTTT,TRBJ2-3,.,TRBV24-1,.
CASSLTGNTGELFF,TGTGCCAGCAGCTTAACGGGGAACACCGGGGAGCTGTTTTTT,TRBJ2-2,.,TRBV7-2,.
CASSSGGLDVKLFF,TGTGCCAGCAGCTCAGGAGGGCTGGATGTAAAACTGTTTTTT,TRBJ1-4,.,TRBV9,.
CASRPGRSGDISYEQYF,TGTGCCAGCAGGCCTGGTCGATCAGGGGACATCTCCTACGAGCAGTACTTC,TRBJ2-7,.,TRBV6-2/TRBV6-3,.
CASSSDRTGGWYQETQYF,TGTGCCAGCAGTTCGGATCGGACAGGGGGTTGGTACCAAGAGACCCAGTACTTC,TRBJ2-5,once,TRBV6-2/TRBV6-3,TRBD1
CASSYGGTSYEQYF,TGTGCCAGCAGTTACGGAGGGACTTCCTACGAGCAGTACTTC,TRBJ2-7,.,TRBV28,.
CASSRQQEETQYF,TGTGCCAGCAGCAGACAGCAGGAAGAGACCCAGTACTTC,TRBJ2-5,.,TRBV12-3/TRBV12-4,.
CASSYSYRVNYGYTF,TGTGCCAGCAGTTACTCCTACAGGGTTAACTATGGCTACACCTTC,TRBJ1-2,.,TRBV6-2/TRBV6-3,.
CSASLGTIKYEQYF,TGCAGTGCTAGTTTAGGGACAATTAAGTACGAGCAGTACTTC,TRBJ2-7,.,TRBV20-1,.
CASSLAAGSEKLFF,TGTGCCAGCAGCTTGGCGGCGGGGTCTGAAAAACTGTTTTTT,TRBJ1-4,.,TRBV5-5,.